This TCR beta chain was documented in a study of blood T cells in healthy people across ages. Alongside a J-beta primer mix, a sample-barcoded 5' primer served in a second PCR lasting about 6 to 12 cycles. One entry per CDR3 protein, called by TCRdb with MiXCR from the 5' RACE reads. The sample contains 1.6 million or so distinct CDR3 sequences, about 32% of which appear only once. Deletions cut 3 bases from V and 2 bases from J, with 11 bases between. Looked up from germline, CDR1 is MNHNS and CDR2 is SASEGT. The CDR3 length is 15 residues. The chain recombines TRBV6-1 with TRBJ2-1; either TRBD1 or TRBD2 may supply D (5 bases each). The sequenced sample was blood. This sequence was found in a woman in her twenties or thirties in good health. CDR3 bases: TGTGCCAGCAGTGACGGGGCCTCAGCCTACAATGAGCAGTTCTTC. Translating gives CASSDGASAYNEQFF.